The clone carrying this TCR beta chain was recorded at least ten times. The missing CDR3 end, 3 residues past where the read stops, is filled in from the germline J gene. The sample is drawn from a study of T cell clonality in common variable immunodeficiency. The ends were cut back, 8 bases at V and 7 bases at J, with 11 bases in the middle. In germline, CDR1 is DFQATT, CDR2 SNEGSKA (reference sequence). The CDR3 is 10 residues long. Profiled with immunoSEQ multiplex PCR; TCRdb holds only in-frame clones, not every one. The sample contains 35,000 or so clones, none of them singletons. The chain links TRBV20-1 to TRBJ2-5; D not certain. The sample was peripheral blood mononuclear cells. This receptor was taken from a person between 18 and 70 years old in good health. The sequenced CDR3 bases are TGCAGTACTTCCTACGGGACC. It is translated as CSTSYGT. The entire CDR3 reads CSTSYGTQYF.